Listed below are T cell receptor beta chains from one sample, sequenced in a study of cytotoxic CD8 clonotypes in ibrutinib-treated CLL. Profiling relied on immunoSEQ multiplex PCR, and the TCRdb table lists in-frame clones only, not all of them. The data contain some 58,000 clones, approximately 71% of them singletons. Here the sequenced sample was PBMCs, taken after 12 months of ibrutinib treatment. The receptors were sampled from a human donor with chronic lymphocytic leukemia. The CDR3 runs from the conserved cysteine through the conserved F or W. D genes are given only for firm matches. The size field is filled for only some rows; it gives once, few, many or a size class.

clone size	V gene	CDR3 length	D gene	J gene	CDR3 protein	CDR3 DNA
.	TRBV13	13	.	TRBJ2-2	CASTKIGPGELFF	TGTGCCAGCACGAAGATTGGCCCCGGGGAGCTGTTTTTT
once	TRBV2	17	.	TRBJ2-5	CASSDISASGHSETQYF	TGTGCCAGCAGCGACATTTCCGCCTCGGGACACTCGGAGACCCAGTACTTC
.	TRBV9	18	TRBD2	TRBJ2-3	CASSVGPGTSRATDTQYF	TGTGCCAGCAGCGTAGGGCCAGGGACTAGCAGGGCCACAGATACGCAGTATTTT
.	TRBV5-1	16	TRBD2	TRBJ2-7	CASSTSGLAGSYEQYF	TGCGCCAGCAGCACTTCGGGACTAGCGGGCTCCTACGAGCAGTACTTC
once	TRBV5-1	20	TRBD2	TRBJ2-3	CASSLKSKLAGGPGTDTQYF	TGCGCCAGCAGCTTGAAATCGAAGCTAGCGGGAGGGCCTGGCACAGATACGCAGTATTTT
few	TRBV14	17	.	TRBJ2-3	CASSQGGRGILTDTQYF	TGTGCCAGCAGCCAAGGTGGCCGCGGGATATTGACAGATACGCAGTATTTT
.	TRBV4-2	15	.	TRBJ2-3	CASSQDYGGTDTQYF	TGTGCCAGCAGCCAAGACTACGGGGGTACAGATACGCAGTATTTT
few	TRBV9	19	TRBD2	TRBJ2-1	CASSLRATSGIRSYNEQFF	TGTGCCAGCAGTTTAAGGGCGACTAGCGGGATTCGGTCCTACAATGAGCAGTTCTTC
.	TRBV12-5	13	.	TRBJ2-1	CASGSGYRDEQFF	TGTGCTAGTGGTTCCGGTTACAGGGATGAGCAGTTCTTC
.	TRBV6-6	14	.	TRBJ2-3	CASSYPGSTDTQYF	TGTGCCAGCAGTTACCCAGGGAGTACAGATACGCAGTATTTT
.	TRBV7-6	15	.	TRBJ2-7	CASSLAGGSSYEQYF	TGTGCCAGCAGCTTAGCGGGAGGTTCCTCCTACGAGCAGTACTTC
.	TRBV6-1	17	.	TRBJ2-1	CASSEAGGGSSYNEQFF	TGTGCCAGCAGTGAAGCTGGGGGCGGGAGCTCCTACAATGAGCAGTTCTTC
once	TRBV5-6	15	.	TRBJ2-6	CASSLVGAGANVLTF	TGTGCCAGCAGCTTGGTAGGGGCAGGGGCCAACGTCCTGACTTTC
.	TRBV28	11	.	TRBJ2-7	CASMDTGPRSF	TGTGCCAGCATGGATACCGGACCCAGAAGCTTC